This is a list of T cell receptor beta chains from one sample in a study of spatial heterogeneity in lung cancer. One entry per CDR3 protein, called by TCRdb with MiXCR from the 5' RACE reads. The table has around 2,800 distinct CDR3 sequences, over 7.5% seen once; the top ten hold less than 8%. The sequencing here drew on lung tumor tissue, taken at surgery. These receptors were taken from a female donor with early-stage non-small cell lung cancer. Each CDR3 is given with its conserved first and last residue. Fields, in order: D gene, J gene, clone size, V gene, CDR3 protein, CDR3 DNA. D genes are given only for firm matches. Some rows mark clone size as missing; the rest say once, few, many or name a class of expanded clone.

>-|TRBJ1-1|medium-sized|TRBV27
CASSPWTAGTEAFF
TGTGCCAGCAGTCCCTGGACAGCGGGCACTGAAGCTTTCTTT
>-|TRBJ2-3|medium-sized|TRBV3-1
CASSRSLGRRLGADTQYF
TGTGCCAGCAGCCGATCCCTGGGCCGACGACTAGGCGCAGATACGCAGTATTTT
>-|TRBJ2-3|few|TRBV9
CASSVGSTYTDTQYF
TGTGCCAGCAGCGTAGGATCGACGTACACAGATACGCAGTATTTT
>-|TRBJ1-1|many|TRBV5-5
CASSPAYTGLSNTEAFF
TGTGCCAGCAGTCCTGCCTACACGGGACTCTCGAACACTGAAGCTTTCTTT
>-|TRBJ2-5|medium-sized|TRBV5-4
CASSLSGDQETQYF
TGTGCCAGCAGCTTGTCAGGTGACCAAGAGACCCAGTACTTC
>TRBD2|TRBJ2-5|large|TRBV6-5
CASSYASGTSGGETQYF
TGTGCCAGCAGTTATGCGAGCGGGACTAGCGGGGGAGAGACCCAGTACTTC
>-|TRBJ1-1|many|TRBV7-2
CASSLGGVGAFF
TGTGCCAGCAGCTTAGGGGGGGTTGGAGCTTTCTTT
>-|TRBJ2-2|medium-sized|TRBV4-2
CASSPPGVTGELFF
TGTGCCAGCAGCCCGCCCGGGGTCACCGGGGAGCTGTTTTTT
>-|TRBJ2-1|medium-sized|TRBV19
CASSPLTSYNEQFF
TGTGCCAGTAGCCCACTGACTAGCTACAATGAGCAGTTCTTC
>TRBD2|TRBJ2-2|medium-sized|TRBV5-1
CASSLGAGANTGELFF
TGCGCCAGCAGCCTCGGCGCGGGGGCGAACACCGGGGAGCTGTTTTTT
>-|TRBJ2-7|large|TRBV7-3
CASSSDGPLDEQYF
TGTGCCAGCAGCTCGGACGGCCCGCTTGACGAGCAGTACTTC
>TRBD1|TRBJ1-2|medium-sized|TRBV30
CAWRLGGAGGYTF
TGTGCCTGGAGGCTAGGGGGCGCAGGTGGCTACACCTTC
>-|TRBJ2-4|large|TRBV3-1
CASSPRQLTKNIQYF
TGTGCCAGCAGCCCACGACAGTTAACCAAAAACATTCAGTACTTC
>-|TRBJ2-4|many|TRBV7-9
CASSLGGALAKNIQYF
TGTGCCAGCAGCTTAGGAGGGGCTTTAGCCAAAAACATTCAGTACTTC
>-|TRBJ2-3|many|TRBV5-1
CASGFYGSAGDTQYF
TGCGCCAGCGGGTTTTATGGCTCGGCGGGAGATACGCAGTATTTT
>-|TRBJ2-7|medium-sized|TRBV7-8
CASSPRDQTYEQYF
TGTGCCAGCAGCCCCCGGGACCAAACCTACGAGCAGTACTTC
>-|TRBJ2-1|medium-sized|TRBV7-9
CASSSRGDEQFF
TGTGCCAGCAGCTCTAGAGGGGATGAGCAGTTCTTC
>-|TRBJ2-2|-|TRBV7-9
CASSLPGLSNTGELFF
TGTGCCAGCAGCTTACCGGGACTGTCAAACACCGGGGAGCTGTTTTTT
>-|TRBJ2-7|medium-sized|TRBV12-2
CASLLVSYEQYF
TGTGCAAGTCTGCTAGTCTCCTACGAGCAGTACTTC
>TRBD1|TRBJ1-2|medium-sized|TRBV5-4
CASSGGQGEMNTF
TGTGCCAGCAGCGGGGGACAGGGAGAGATGAACACCTTC
>TRBD2|TRBJ2-1|medium-sized|TRBV29-1
CSTRGTGTSDNEQFF
TGCAGCACACGAGGGACCGGGACTAGCGACAATGAGCAGTTCTTC
>-|TRBJ1-1|medium-sized|TRBV5-1
CASSLFGGIGLSAFEAFF
TGCGCCAGCAGCTTGTTTGGGGGGATAGGACTCTCCGCCTTTGAAGCTTTCTTT